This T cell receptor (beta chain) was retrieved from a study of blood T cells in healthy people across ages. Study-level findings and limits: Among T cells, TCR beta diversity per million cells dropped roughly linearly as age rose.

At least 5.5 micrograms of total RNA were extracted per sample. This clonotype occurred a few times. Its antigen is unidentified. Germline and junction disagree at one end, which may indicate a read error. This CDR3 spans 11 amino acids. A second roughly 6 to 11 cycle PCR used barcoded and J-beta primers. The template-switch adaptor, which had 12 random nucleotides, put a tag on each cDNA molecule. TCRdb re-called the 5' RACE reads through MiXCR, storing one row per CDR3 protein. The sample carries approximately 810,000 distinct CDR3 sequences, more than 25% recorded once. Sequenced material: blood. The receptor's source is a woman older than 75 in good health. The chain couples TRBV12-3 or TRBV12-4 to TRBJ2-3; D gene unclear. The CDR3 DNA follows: TGTGCCGGCAGAAGTAGAGATACGCAGTATTTT. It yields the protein CAGRSRDTQYF.